A selection of T cell receptor beta chains follows, all from one sample in a study of blood T cells in healthy people across ages. From the 5' RACE reads, TCRdb called clonotypes with MiXCR, one entry per CDR3 protein. The sample lists 850,000 to 950,000 distinct CDR3 sequences, around 26% occurring once. Specimen: blood. These receptors were taken from an elderly woman in good health. Both conserved end residues are part of each CDR3. The D gene is left open where the match is weak. The size of a clone is reported for some rows only, either as once, few or many, or as a class for expanded clones.

clone size	J gene	D gene	V gene	CDR3 DNA	CDR3 protein
few	TRBJ1-5	.	TRBV6-5	TGTGCCAGCAACCTCCGGGGCGGAGGTCAGCCCCAGCATTTT	CASNLRGGGQPQHF
many	TRBJ2-5	.	TRBV2	TGTGCCAGTGCCAGCGGCAGGTGGCTGTACTTC	CASASGRWLYF
few	TRBJ2-7	.	TRBV10-2	TGCGCCAGCAGGGACAGTGAAGGGGGATTTGAAGCCCAGTACTTC	CASRDSEGGFEAQYF
few	TRBJ2-5	TRBD2	TRBV27	TGTGCCAGCAGTTTCCACCTCGCGGGGGGGCCCCGTGAGCAGTACTTC	CASSFHLAGGPREQYF
.	TRBJ2-5	TRBD2	TRBV7-2	TGTGCCAGCAGCTTAAGTCTAGCGGGGGGAGTAGAAGAGACCCAGTACTTC	CASSLSLAGGVEETQYF
few	TRBJ2-7	TRBD2	TRBV12-3/TRBV12-4	TGTGCCAGCAGTCCCAGACTAGCAGGGCGTTACGAGCAGTACTTC	CASSPRLAGRYEQYF
many	TRBJ2-5	TRBD2	TRBV12-3/TRBV12-4	TGTGCCAGCCGGACTAGCGGGGGTCACTTAAGGGAGACCCAGTACTTC	CASRTSGGHLRETQYF
many	TRBJ2-7	.	TRBV7-2	TGTGCCAGCAGCTCCGATCTCGAGCAGTACTTC	CASSSDLEQYF
many	TRBJ2-5	.	TRBV24-1	.	CATSGPADTQYF
few	TRBJ1-6	TRBD1	TRBV6-1	TGTGCCAGCAACCTGGGGGCAGGGGGGTCACCCCTCCACTTT	CASNLGAGGSPLHF
.	TRBJ2-5	TRBD1	TRBV3-1	TGTGCCAGCGAACAGGGGAATCCCTCCTACAATGAGCAGTACTTC	CASEQGNPSYNEQYF
few	TRBJ2-7	.	TRBV30	TGTGCCTGGAGTGCATACTTCGGGTCCTACGAGCAGTACTTC	CAWSAYFGSYEQYF
.	TRBJ2-3	.	TRBV7-2	TGTGCCAGCAGCCCCGGGACCACAGATAAAGATACGCAGTATTTT	CASSPGTTDKDTQYF
.	TRBJ2-3	TRBD2	TRBV2	TGTGCCAGCCTGGGAGGGGCCGGAGATACGCAGTATTTT	CASLGGAGDTQYF
few	TRBJ1-4	TRBD1	TRBV6-2/TRBV6-3	TGTGCCAGCAGCCCCGGGCCAACAGGGGGCTGGCTATCTGCAACTAATGAAAAACTGTTTTTT	CASSPGPTGGWLSATNEKLFF
many	TRBJ1-1	.	TRBV29-1	TGCAGCGTTGAGGGCAGGACGAACACTGAAGCTTTCTTT	CSVEGRTNTEAFF
.	TRBJ2-3	.	TRBV11-2	TGTGCCAGCAGCTTAGAGGGGGGACCAACGGCGATTACGCAGTATTTT	CASSLEGGPTAITQYF
many	TRBJ2-5	TRBD1	TRBV12-3/TRBV12-4	TGTGCCAGCAGTTTAGGCAGGGGGCGCCAAGAGACCCAGTACTTC	CASSLGRGRQETQYF
many	TRBJ2-6	.	TRBV27	TGTGCCAGCAGTTTACCCCTCCGACAGGCTGGGGCCAACGTCCTGACTTTC	CASSLPLRQAGANVLTF
.	TRBJ2-1	TRBD2	TRBV6-4	TGTGCCAGCAGTGAATTGGCGGGAGCCAGTTACAATGAGCAGTTCTTC	CASSELAGASYNEQFF
many	TRBJ2-7	TRBD1	TRBV12-3/TRBV12-4	TGTGCCAGCAGTCCCCAAACCCCGGGACAGGGGGCCCACGAGCAGTACTTC	CASSPQTPGQGAHEQYF
.	TRBJ2-1	.	TRBV28	TGTGCCAGCAGTTTATTCCCCCGACAGGCGCGGGGGAGCCTCAATGAGCAGTTCTTC	CASSLFPRQARGSLNEQFF
few	TRBJ1-1	.	TRBV4-3	TGCGCCAGCAGCCAAGATATGGGGTCCTACGGGATGAACACTGAAGCTTTCTTT	CASSQDMGSYGMNTEAFF
.	TRBJ2-3	TRBD2	TRBV12-3/TRBV12-4	TGTGCCAGCAGGATAGCGGGAGGTGTTAGAGATACGCAGTATTTT	CASRIAGGVRDTQYF
many	TRBJ2-5	.	TRBV6-2/TRBV6-3	TGTGCCAGCAGTCGGGGGGCCCGGGAGACCCAGTACTTC	CASSRGARETQYF
many	TRBJ1-1	.	TRBV6-5	TGTGCCAGCAGTCCCTTTTTTAGGGCGGAGGGTAAAGCTTTCTTT	CASSPFFRAEGKAFF
.	TRBJ2-6	.	TRBV21-1	TGTGCCAGCAGCGTTCAAACGAAAGATAAGGGGAGTGGGGCCGACGTCCTGACTTTC	CASSVQTKDKGSGADVLTF
.	TRBJ2-7	.	TRBV28	TGTGCCAGCACCCTCAGTAAAGTCTACGAGCAGTACTTC	CASTLSKVYEQYF
.	TRBJ2-7	.	TRBV6-1	TGTGCCAGCAGTGGACAGATCTACGAGCAGTACTTC	CASSGQIYEQYF
few	TRBJ1-2	TRBD1	TRBV11-2	TGTGCCAGCAGCTTAGAACCGCAGGGGGCGAACTATGGCTACACCTTC	CASSLEPQGANYGYTF
many	TRBJ2-7	TRBD2	TRBV6-1	TGTGCCACCATTCGGGGCTTGACTAGCGGGGGCTCCTACGAGCAGTACTTC	CATIRGLTSGGSYEQYF
many	TRBJ1-2	TRBD1	TRBV7-2	TGTGCCAGCAGCCGGGACAGGGGAAACTATGGCTACACCTTC	CASSRDRGNYGYTF
.	TRBJ2-3	.	TRBV12-3/TRBV12-4	TGTGCCAGCAGCCATGGACAGTGCACAGATGCGCAATATTTT	CASSHGQCTDAQYF
few	TRBJ2-7	.	TRBV27	TGTGCCAGCAGTCCCACAGCGGCGGGCGAGCAGTACTTC	CASSPTAAGEQYF
many	TRBJ1-5	TRBD1	TRBV20-1	TGCAGTGCTAGAGAAGGGGACAGATCAGGCAATCAGCCCCAGCATTTT	CSAREGDRSGNQPQHF
.	TRBJ2-3	TRBD2	TRBV20-1	TGCAGTGCTACGACTAGCGGGAGGGCAGATACGCAGTATTTT	CSATTSGRADTQYF
many	TRBJ1-2	TRBD1	TRBV20-1	TGCAGTGCTAGAGATGTACAGGGGAACGGTGGCTACACCTTC	CSARDVQGNGGYTF